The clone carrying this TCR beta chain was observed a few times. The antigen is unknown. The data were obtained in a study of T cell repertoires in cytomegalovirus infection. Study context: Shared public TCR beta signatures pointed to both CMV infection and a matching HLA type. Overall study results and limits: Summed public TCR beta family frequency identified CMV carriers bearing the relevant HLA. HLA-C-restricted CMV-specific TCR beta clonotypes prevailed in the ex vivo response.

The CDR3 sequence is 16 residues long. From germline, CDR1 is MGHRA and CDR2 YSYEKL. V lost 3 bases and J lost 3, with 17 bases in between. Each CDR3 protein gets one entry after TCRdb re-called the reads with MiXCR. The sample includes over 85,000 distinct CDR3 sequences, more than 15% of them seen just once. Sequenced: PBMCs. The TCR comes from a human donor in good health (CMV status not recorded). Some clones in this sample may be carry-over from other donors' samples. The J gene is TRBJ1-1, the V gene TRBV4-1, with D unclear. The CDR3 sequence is CASSHATPRTYTEAFF. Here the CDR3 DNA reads TGCGCCAGCAGCCATGCGACCCCAAGGACGTACACTGAAGCTTTCTTT.